The clone carrying this TCR beta chain was seen once. The data are from a study of OX40 agonist ivuxolimab in advanced cancers. Patients who had autoimmune disease history or got systemic immunosuppression were left out. This table comes from immunoSEQ multiplex PCR, and its TCRdb copy is limited to in-frame clones, with some not included. The profile covers under 55,000 clones, with 80% to 90% appearing a single time and 16% taken by the ten largest. This material consisted of CD4+ or CD8+ T cells sorted from blood, taken in a trial of the OX40 agonist ivuxolimab. This TCR was sampled from an adult with an advanced solid tumor such as melanoma, head and neck, liver or kidney cancer.

CDR3 DNA sequence: TGTGCCAGCAGCCCGCTTCTCGGACACCCCACCGGGGAGCTGTTTTTT. Residues: CASSPLLGHPTGELFF. This chain joins TRBV7-9 and TRBJ2-2, with a weak D call TRBD1 (5 bases). Trimming cost V 5 bases and J 4 bases, with 17 bases left between them. The CDR3 contains 16 residues. Germline assignment: CDR1 SEHNR and CDR2 FQNEAQ (reference sequence).